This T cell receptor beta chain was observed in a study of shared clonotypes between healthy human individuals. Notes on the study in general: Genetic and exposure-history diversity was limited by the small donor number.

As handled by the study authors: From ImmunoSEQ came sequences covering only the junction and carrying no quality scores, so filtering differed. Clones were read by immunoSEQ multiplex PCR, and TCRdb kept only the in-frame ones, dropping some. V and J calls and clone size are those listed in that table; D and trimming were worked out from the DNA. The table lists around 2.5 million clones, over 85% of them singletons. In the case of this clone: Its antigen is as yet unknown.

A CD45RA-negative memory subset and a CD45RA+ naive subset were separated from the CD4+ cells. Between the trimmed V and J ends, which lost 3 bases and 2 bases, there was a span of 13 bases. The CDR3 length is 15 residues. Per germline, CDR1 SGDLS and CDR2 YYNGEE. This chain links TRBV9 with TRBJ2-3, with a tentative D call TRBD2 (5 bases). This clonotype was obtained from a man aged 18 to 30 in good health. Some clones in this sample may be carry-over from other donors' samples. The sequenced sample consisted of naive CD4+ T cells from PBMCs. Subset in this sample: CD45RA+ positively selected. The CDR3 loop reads CASSDGDYITDTQYF. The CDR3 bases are TGTGCCAGCAGCGACGGAGACTACATCACAGATACGCAGTATTTT.